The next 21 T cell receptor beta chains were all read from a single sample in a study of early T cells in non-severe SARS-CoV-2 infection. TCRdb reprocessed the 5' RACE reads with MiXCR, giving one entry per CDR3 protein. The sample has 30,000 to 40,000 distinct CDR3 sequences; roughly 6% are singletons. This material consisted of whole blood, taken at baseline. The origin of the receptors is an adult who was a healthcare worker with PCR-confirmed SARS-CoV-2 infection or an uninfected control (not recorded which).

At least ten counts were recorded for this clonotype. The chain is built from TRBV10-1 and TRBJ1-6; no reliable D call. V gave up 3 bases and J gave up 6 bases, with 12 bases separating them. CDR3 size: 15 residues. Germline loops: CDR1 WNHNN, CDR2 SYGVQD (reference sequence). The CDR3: CASSESLPVNSPLHF. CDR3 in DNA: TGCGCCAGCAGTGAATCGCTACCGGTTAATTCACCCCTCCACTTT.

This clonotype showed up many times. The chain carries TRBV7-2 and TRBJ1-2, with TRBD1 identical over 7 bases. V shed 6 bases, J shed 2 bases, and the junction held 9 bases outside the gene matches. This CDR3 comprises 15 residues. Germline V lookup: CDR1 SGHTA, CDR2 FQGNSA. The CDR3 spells CASSWTGTDNYGYTF. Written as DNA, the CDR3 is TGTGCCAGCAGTTGGACCGGGACAGACAACTATGGCTACACCTTC.

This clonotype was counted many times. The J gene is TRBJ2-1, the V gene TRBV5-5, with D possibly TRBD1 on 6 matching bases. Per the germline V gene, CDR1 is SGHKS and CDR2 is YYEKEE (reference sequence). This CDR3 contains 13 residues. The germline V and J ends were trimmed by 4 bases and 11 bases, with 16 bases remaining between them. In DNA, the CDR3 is TGTGCCAGCAGCCGACAGCACAGGGTTCAGCAGTTCTTC. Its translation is CASSRQHRVQQFF.

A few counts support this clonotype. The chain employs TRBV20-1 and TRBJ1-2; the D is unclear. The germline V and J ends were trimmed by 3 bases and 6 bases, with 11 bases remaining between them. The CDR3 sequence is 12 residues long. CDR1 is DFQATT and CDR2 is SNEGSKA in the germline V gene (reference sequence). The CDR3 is CSASVGPHGYTF. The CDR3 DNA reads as TGCAGTGCTAGCGTGGGCCCACATGGCTACACCTTC.

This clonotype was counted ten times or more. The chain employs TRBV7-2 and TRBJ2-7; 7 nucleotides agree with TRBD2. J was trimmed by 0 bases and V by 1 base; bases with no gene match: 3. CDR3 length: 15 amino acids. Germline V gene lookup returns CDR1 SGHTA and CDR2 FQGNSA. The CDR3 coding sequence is TGTGCCAGCAGCTTAGGGACTAGTCGCTCCTACGAGCAGTACTTC. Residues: CASSLGTSRSYEQYF.

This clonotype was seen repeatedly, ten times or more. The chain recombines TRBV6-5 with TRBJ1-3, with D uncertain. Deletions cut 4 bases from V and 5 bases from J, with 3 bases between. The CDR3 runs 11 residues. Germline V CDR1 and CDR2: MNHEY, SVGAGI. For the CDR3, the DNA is TGTGCCAGCAGTTCTCGAAACACCATATATTTT. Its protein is CASSSRNTIYF.

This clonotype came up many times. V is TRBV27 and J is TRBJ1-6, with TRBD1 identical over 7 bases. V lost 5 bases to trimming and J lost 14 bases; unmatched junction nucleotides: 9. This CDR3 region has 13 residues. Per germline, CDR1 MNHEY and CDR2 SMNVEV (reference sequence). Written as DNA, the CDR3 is TGTGCCAGCAGTACCGGGGACAGCTATACCCTCCACTTT. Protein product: CASSTGDSYTLHF.

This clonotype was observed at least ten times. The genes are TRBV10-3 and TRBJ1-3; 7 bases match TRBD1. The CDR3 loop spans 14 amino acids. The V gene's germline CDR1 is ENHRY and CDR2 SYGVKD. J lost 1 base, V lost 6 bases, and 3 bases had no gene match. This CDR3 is CAISAGGSGNTIYF. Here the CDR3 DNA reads TGTGCCATCAGCGCAGGGGGTTCTGGAAACACCATATATTTT.

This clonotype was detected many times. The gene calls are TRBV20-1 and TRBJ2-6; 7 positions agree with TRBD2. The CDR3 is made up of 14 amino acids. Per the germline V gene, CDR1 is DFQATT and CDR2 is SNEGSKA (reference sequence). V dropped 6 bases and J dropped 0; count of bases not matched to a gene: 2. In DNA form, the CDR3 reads TGCAGTGCATGGGGGGGCTCTGGGGCCAACGTCCTGACTTTC. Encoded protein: CSAWGGSGANVLTF.

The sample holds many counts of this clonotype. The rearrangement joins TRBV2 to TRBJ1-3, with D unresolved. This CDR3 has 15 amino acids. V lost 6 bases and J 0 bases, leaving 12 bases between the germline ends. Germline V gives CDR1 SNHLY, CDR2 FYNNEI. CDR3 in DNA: TGTGCCAGCAGCGCCGGACGAAACTCTGGAAACACCATATATTTT. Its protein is CASSAGRNSGNTIYF.

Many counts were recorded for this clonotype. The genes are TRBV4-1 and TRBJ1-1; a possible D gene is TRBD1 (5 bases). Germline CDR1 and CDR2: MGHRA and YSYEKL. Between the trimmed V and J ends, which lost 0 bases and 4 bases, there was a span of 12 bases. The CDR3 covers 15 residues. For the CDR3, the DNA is TGCGCCAGCAGCCAAGAGTCCCGGGGGTTCACTGAAGCTTTCTTT. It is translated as CASSQESRGFTEAFF.

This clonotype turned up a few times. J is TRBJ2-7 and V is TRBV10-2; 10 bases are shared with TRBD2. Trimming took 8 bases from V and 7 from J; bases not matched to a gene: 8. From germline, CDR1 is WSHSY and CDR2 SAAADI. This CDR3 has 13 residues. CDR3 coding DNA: TGCGCCAGCTCTAGCGGGAGTTCATGGGAGCAGTACTTC. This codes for CASSSGSSWEQYF.

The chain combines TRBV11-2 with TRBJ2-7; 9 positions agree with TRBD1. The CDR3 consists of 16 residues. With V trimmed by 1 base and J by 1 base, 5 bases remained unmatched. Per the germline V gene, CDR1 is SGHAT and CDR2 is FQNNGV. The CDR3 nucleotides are TGTGCCAGCAGCTTAGGGGGGACAGGGCCTTCCTACGAGCAGTACTTC. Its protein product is CASSLGGTGPSYEQYF.

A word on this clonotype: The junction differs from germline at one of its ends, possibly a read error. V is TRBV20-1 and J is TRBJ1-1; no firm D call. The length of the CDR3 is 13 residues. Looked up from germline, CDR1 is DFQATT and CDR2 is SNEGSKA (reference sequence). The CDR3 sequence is CSSRGLRNTEAFF. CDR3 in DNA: TGCAGTTCTAGAGGGTTAAGGAACACTGAAGCTTTCTTT.

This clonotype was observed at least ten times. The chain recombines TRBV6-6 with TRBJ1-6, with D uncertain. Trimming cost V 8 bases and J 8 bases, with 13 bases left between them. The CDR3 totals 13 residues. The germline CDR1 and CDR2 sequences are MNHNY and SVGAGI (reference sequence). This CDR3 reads CASRVWADSPLHF. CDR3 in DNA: TGTGCCAGCCGGGTCTGGGCGGATTCACCCCTCCACTTT.

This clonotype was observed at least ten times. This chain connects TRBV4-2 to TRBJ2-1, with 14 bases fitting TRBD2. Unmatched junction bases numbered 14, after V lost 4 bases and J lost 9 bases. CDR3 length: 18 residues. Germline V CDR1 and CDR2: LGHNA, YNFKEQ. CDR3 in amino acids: CASSPSLGETSGGAEQFF. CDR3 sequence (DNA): TGTGCCAGCAGCCCGAGCCTAGGGGAGACTAGCGGGGGGGCTGAGCAGTTCTTC.

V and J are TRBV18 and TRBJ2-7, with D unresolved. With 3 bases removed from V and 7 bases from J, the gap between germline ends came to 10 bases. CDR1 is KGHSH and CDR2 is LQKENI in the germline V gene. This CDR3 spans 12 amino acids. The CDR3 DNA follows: TGTGCCAGCTCACCGGCAACCCGGGAGCAGTACTTC. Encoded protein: CASSPATREQYF.

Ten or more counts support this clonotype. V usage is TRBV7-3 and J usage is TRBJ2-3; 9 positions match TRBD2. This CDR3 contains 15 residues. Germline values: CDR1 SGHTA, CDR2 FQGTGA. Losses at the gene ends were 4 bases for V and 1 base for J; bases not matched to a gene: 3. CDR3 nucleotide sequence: TGTGCCAGCAGCTCCGTAGCGGGGGGCACAGATACGCAGTATTTT. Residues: CASSSVAGGTDTQYF.

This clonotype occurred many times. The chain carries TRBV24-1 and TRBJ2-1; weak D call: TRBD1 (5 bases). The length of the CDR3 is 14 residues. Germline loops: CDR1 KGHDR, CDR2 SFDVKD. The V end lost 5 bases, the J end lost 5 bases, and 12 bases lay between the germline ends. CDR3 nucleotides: TGTGCCACCAGTGGGTATGGCAGGGACAATGAGCAGTTCTTC. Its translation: CATSGYGRDNEQFF.

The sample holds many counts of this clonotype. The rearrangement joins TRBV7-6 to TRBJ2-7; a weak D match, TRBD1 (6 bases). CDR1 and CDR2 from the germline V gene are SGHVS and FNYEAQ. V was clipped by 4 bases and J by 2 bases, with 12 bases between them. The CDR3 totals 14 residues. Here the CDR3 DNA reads TGTGCCAGCAGCTCCTACAGGGTACCCTACGAGCAGTACTTC. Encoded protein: CASSSYRVPYEQYF.

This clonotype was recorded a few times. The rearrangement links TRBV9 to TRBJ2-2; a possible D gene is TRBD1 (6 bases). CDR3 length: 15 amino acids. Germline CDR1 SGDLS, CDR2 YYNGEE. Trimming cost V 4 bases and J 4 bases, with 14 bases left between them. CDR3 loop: CASSPRDTSTGELFF. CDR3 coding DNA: TGTGCCAGCAGCCCCCGGGACACCAGCACCGGGGAGCTGTTTTTT.